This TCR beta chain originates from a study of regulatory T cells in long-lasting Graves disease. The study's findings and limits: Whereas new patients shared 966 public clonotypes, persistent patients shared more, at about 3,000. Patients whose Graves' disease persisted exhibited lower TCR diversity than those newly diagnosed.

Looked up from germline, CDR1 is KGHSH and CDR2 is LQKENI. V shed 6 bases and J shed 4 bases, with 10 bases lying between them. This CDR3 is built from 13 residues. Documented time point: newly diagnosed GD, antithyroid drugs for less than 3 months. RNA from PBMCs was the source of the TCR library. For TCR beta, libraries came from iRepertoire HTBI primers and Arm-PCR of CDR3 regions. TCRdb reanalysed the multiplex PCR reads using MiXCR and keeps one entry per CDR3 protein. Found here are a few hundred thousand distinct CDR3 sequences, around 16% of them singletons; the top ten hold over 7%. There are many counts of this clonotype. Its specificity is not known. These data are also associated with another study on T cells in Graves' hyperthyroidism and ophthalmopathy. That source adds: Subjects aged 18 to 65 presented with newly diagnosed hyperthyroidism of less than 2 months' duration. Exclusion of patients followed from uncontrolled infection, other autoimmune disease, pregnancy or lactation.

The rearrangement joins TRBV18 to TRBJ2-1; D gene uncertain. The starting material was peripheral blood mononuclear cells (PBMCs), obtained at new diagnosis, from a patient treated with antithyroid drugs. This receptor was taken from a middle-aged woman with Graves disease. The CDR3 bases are TGTGCCAGCTCTCCCGACGGATACAATGAGCAGTTCTTC. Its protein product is CASSPDGYNEQFF. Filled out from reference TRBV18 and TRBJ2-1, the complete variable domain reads NAGVMQNPRHLVRRRGQEARLRCSPMKGHSHVYWYRQLPEEGLKFMVYLQKENIIDESGMPKERFSAEFPKEGPSILRIQQVVRGDSAAYFCASSPDGYNEQFFGPGTRLTVL.